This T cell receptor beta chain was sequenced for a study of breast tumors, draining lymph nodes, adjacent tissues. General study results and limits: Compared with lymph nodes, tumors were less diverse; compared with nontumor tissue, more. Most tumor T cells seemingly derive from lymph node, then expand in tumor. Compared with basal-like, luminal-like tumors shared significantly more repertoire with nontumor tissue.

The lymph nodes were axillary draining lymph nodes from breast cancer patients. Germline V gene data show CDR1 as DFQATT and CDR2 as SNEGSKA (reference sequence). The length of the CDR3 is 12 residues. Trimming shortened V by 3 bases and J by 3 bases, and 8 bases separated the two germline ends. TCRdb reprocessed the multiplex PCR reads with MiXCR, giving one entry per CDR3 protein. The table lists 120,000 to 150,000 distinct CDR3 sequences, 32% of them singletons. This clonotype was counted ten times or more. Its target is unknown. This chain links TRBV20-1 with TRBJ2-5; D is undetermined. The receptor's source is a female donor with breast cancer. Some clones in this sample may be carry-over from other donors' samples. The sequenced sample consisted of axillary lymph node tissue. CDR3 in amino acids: CSASVHKETQYF. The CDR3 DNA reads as TGCAGTGCTAGTGTACATAAAGAGACCCAGTACTTC.